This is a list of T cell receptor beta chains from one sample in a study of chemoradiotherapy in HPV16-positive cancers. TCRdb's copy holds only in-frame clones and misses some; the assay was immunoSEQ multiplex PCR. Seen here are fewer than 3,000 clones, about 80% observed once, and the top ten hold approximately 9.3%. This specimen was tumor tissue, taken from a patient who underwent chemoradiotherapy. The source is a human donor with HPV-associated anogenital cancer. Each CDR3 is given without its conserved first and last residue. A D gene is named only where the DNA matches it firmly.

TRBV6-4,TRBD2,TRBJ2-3,ASSEGTSDTDTQY
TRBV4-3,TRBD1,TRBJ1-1,ASSQDAGTGGTEAF
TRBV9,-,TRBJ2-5,ASSQQITPQETQY
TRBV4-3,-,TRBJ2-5,ASSQQAGAQSYQETQY
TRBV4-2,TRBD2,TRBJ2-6,ASSQDSGGSGANVLT
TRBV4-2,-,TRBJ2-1,ASSPQVSSYNEQF
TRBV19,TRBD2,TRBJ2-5,ASSTSGGWETQY
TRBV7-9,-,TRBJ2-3,ASSLKGADTQY
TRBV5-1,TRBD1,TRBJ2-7,ASSLGGTGVSYEQY
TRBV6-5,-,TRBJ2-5,ASRQGPETQY
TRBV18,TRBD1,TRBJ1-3,ASSPYRGSGNTIY
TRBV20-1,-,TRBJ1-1,SARTYEAF
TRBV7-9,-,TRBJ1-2,ASRRQGNYGYT
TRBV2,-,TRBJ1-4,ASSRGPNEKLF
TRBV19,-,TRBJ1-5,ASSQGIQPQH